Listed below are T cell receptor beta chains from one sample, sequenced in a study of T-cell memory formation after mild COVID-19. Using its own MiXCR run on the 5' RACE reads, TCRdb lists one record per CDR3 protein. The sample includes about 410,000 distinct CDR3 sequences, roughly 18% of them seen just once. The sample taken for sequencing was PBMCs or a T cell subset sorted from them (not recorded which). These receptors originate from a man younger than 30 who had mild COVID-19 (a few samples of this study predate the infection). Cell type and time point are not known. The CDR3 runs from the conserved cysteine through the conserved F or W. The D gene is left open where the match is weak. Clone size, where shown, is once, few, many, or a class for clones that have expanded.

v_call	j_call	clone_size	d_call	cdr3_aa	cdr3_nt
TRBV4-2	TRBJ2-6	few	-	CASSQDINSGANVLTF	TGTGCCAGCAGCCAAGACATCAACTCTGGGGCCAACGTCCTGACTTTC
TRBV4-1	TRBJ2-1	-	-	CASSHRRGGDNEQFF	TGCGCCAGCAGCCACCGGAGGGGCGGGGACAATGAGCAGTTCTTC
TRBV11-2	TRBJ1-2	-	-	CASSQGPGSGYTF	TGTGCCAGCAGCCAAGGTCCGGGATCGGGCTACACCTTC
TRBV5-4	TRBJ2-5	-	TRBD1	CASSLITGGVGETQYF	TGTGCCAGCAGCCTGATTACAGGGGGCGTAGGAGAGACCCAGTACTTC
TRBV4-1	TRBJ2-1	many	-	CASSLQGNEQFF	TGCGCCAGCAGCCTGCAGGGGAATGAGCAGTTCTTC
TRBV20-1	TRBJ1-5	-	-	CSAGLTNQPQHF	TGCAGTGCGGGACTCACCAATCAGCCCCAGCATTTT
TRBV6-4	TRBJ2-2	-	-	CASSDRGTPGTGELFF	TGTGCCAGCAGTGACCGGGGGACCCCCGGGACCGGGGAGCTGTTTTTT
TRBV29-1	TRBJ2-3	-	-	CSVEGRGPTTDTQYF	TGCAGCGTTGAGGGGCGGGGGCCAACCACAGATACGCAGTATTTT
TRBV3-1	TRBJ2-5	few	-	CASSQMVGETQYF	TGTGCCAGCAGCCAAATGGTGGGAGAGACCCAGTACTTC
TRBV12-3/TRBV12-4	TRBJ1-5	few	-	CASSLGPLLQPQHF	TGTGCCAGCAGTCTTGGACCCCTACTGCAGCCCCAGCATTTT
TRBV5-1	TRBJ2-5	-	-	CASSLTLGQSLFETQYF	TGCGCCAGCAGCTTGACCCTCGGACAGAGCCTATTTGAGACCCAGTACTTC
TRBV29-1	TRBJ2-1	-	-	CSVGRDRVEQFF	TGCAGCGTTGGTAGGGATCGGGTTGAGCAGTTCTTC
TRBV11-2	TRBJ2-1	-	-	CASSPNTYNEQFF	TGTGCCAGCAGCCCCAACACCTACAATGAGCAGTTCTTC
TRBV20-1	TRBJ1-2	once	TRBD1	CSTTTGGLDYGYTF	TGCAGTACCACTACAGGGGGATTAGACTATGGCTACACCTTC
TRBV4-1	TRBJ1-2	-	-	CASSPQAPSIYGYTF	TGCGCCAGCAGCCCCCAGGCCCCAAGTATCTATGGCTACACCTTC
TRBV6-4	TRBJ2-1	many	TRBD2	CASSPTSGEYNEQFF	TGTGCCAGCAGTCCGACTAGCGGGGAGTACAATGAGCAGTTCTTC
TRBV5-1	TRBJ2-1	-	TRBD2	CASSSEPSGGQFF	TGCGCCAGCAGCTCGGAGCCTAGCGGTGGGCAGTTCTTC